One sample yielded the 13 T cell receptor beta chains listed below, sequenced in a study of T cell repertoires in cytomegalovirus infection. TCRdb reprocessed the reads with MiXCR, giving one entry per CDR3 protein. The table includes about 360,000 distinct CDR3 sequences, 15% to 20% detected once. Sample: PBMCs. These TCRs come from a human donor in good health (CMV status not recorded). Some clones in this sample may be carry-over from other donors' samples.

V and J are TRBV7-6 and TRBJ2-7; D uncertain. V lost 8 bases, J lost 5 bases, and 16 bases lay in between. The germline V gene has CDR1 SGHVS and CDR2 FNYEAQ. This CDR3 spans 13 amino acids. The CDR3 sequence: CASSKGRNHEQYF. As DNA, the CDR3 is TGTGCCAGCTCCAAAGGCAGGAATCACGAGCAGTACTTC. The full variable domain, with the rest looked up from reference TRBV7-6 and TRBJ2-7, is GAGVSQSPRYKVTKRGQDVALRCDPISGHVSLYWYRQALGQGPEFLTYFNYEAQQDKSGLPNDRFSAERPEGSISTLTIQRTEQRDSAMYRCASSKGRNHEQYFGPGTRLTVT.

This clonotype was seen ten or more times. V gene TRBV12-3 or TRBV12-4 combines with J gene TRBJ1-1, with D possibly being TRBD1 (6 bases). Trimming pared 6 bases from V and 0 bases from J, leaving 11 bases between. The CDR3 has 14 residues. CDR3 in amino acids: CASSQTGMNTEAFF. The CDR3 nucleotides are TGTGCCAGCAGCCAAACAGGGATGAACACTGAAGCTTTCTTT.

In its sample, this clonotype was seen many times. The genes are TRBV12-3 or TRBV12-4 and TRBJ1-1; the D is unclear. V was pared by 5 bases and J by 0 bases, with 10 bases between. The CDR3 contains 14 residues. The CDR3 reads CASSGSALNTEAFF. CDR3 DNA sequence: TGTGCCAGCAGTGGAAGTGCATTGAACACTGAAGCTTTCTTT.

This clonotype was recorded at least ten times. The CDR3 DNA sequence: TGTGCCAGCAGCCTCCGGGGACAGTATGGGCAGTACTTC. This sequence encodes CASSLRGQYGQYF. This chain uses TRBV7-8 with TRBJ2-7, with TRBD1 identical over 7 bases. Germline V gene sequence: CDR1 SGHVS, CDR2 FQNEAQ. The CDR3 runs 13 residues. The V gene end was trimmed by 5 bases and the J gene end by 9 bases; junction bases not matched to a gene: 10.

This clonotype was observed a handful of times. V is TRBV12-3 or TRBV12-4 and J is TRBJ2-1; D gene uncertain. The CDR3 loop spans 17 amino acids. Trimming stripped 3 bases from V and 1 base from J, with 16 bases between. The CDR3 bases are TGTGCCAGCAGTTTTATCACGGTCCTTGGGTCCTACAATGAGCAGTTCTTC. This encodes CASSFITVLGSYNEQFF.

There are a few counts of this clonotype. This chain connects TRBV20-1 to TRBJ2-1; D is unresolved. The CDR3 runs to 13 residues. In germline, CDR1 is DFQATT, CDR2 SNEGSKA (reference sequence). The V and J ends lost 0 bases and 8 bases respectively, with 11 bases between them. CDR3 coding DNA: TGCAGTGCTAGAGATCGGGCACGCCATGAGCAGTTCTTC. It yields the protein CSARDRARHEQFF.

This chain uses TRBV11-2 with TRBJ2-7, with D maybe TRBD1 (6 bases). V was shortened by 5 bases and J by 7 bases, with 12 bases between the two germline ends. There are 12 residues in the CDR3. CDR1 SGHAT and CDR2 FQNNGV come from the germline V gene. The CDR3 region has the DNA TGTGCCAGCAGCACAACAGGGATAGAGCAGTACTTC. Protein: CASSTTGIEQYF.

The CDR3 DNA follows: TGTGCCAGCAGTTTCAGTGGACAAAGAACAGATACGCAGTATTTT. Protein product: CASSFSGQRTDTQYF. This chain connects TRBV11-3 to TRBJ2-3; a weak D match, TRBD1 (5 bases). Trimming left V 6 bases short and J 3 bases short, with 16 bases between. This CDR3 contains 15 residues. Germline assignment: CDR1 SGHNT and CDR2 YENEEA.

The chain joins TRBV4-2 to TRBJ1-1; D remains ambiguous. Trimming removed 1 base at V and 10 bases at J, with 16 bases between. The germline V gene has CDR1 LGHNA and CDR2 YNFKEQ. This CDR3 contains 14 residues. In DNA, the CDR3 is TGTGCCAGCAGCCAAGCCGGGTACCGGATCAGAGCTTTCTTT. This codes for CASSQAGYRIRAFF.

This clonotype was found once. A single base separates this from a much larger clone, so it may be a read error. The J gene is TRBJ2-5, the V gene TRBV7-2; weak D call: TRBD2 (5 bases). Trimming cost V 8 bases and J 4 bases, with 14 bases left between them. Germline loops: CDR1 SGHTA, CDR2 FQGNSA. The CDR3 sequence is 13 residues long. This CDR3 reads CASRARLLETQYF. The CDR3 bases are TGTGCCAGCCGCGCCCGACTACTAGAGACCCAGTACTTC.

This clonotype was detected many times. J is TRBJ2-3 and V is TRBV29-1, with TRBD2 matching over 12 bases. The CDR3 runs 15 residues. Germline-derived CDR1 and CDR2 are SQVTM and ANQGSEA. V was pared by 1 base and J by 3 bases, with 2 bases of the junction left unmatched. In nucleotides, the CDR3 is TGCAGCGTTGAAGGGACTAGCGGGGATACAGATACGCAGTATTTT. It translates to CSVEGTSGDTDTQYF.

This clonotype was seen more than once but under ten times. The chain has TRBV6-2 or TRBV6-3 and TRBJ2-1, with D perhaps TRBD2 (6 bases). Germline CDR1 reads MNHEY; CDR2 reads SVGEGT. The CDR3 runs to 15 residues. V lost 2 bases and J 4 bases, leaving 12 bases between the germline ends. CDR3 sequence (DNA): TGTGCCAGCAGTTACCGGGGTAGCGGTTACAATGAGCAGTTCTTC. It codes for CASSYRGSGYNEQFF.

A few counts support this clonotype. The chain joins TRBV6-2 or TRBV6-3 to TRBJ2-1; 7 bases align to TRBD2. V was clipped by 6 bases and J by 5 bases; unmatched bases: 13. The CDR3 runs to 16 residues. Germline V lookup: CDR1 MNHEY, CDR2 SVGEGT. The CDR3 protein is CASRRPLAATHNEQFF. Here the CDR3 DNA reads TGTGCCAGCAGACGACCTCTAGCGGCAACCCACAATGAGCAGTTCTTC.